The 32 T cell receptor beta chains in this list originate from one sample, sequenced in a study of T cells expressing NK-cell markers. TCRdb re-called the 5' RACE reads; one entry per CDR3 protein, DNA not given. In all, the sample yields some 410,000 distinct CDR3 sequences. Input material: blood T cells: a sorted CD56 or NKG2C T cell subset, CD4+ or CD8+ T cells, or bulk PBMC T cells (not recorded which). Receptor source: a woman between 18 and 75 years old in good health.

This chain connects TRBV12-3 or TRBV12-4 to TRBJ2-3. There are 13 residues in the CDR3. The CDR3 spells CASSTQYTDTQYF.

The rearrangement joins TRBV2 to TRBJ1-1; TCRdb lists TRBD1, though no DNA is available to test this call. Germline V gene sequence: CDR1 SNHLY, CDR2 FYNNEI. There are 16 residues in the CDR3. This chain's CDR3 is CASSSGLRPSNTEAFF.

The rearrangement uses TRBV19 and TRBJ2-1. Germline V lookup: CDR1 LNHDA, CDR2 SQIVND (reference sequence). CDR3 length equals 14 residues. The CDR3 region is CASSIVGSYNEQFF. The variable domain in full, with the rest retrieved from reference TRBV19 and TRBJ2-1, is DGGITQSPKYLFRKEGQNVTLSCEQNLNHDAMYWYRQDPGQGLRLIYYSQIVNDFQKGDIAEGYSVSREKKESFPLTVTSAQKNPTAFYLCASSIVGSYNEQFFGPGTRLTVL.

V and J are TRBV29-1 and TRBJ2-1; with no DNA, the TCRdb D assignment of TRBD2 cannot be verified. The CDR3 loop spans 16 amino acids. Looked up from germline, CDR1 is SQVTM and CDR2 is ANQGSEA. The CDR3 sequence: CSVDKYQTSPMEKQFF.

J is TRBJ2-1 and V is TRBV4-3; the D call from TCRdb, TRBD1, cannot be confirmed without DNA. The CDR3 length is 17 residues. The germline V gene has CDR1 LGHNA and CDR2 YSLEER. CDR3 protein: CASSQDSQGGPYNEQFF.

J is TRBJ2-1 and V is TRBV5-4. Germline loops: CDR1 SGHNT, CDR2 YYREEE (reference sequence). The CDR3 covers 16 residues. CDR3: CASSGQARGPYNEQFF.

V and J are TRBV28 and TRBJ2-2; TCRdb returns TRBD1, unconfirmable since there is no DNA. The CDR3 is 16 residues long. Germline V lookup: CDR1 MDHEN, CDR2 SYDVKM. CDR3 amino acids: CASSFGGQGYTGELFF.

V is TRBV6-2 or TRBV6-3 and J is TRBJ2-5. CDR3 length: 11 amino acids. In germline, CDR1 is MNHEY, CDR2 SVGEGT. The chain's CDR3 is CASTMGETQYF.

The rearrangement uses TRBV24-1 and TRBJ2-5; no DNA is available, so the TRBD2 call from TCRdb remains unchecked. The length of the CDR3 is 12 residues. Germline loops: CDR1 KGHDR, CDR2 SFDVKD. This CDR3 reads CAEKRELETQYF.

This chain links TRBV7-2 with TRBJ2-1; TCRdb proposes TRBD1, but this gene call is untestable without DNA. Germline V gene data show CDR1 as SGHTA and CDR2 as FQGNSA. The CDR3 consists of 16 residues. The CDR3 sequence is CASSFRPGWTDNEQFF.

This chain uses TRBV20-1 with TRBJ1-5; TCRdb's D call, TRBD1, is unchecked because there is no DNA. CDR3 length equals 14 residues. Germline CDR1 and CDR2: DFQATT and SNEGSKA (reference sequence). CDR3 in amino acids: CSAQQGQGNQPQHF.

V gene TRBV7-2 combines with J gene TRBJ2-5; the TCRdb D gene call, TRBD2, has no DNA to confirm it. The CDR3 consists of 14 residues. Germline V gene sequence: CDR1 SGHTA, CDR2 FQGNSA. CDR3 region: CASSNRLAVETQYF.

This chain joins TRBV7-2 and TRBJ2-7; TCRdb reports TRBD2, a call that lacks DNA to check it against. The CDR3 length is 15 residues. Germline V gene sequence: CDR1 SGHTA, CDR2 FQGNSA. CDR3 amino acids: CASSLEREESYEQYF.

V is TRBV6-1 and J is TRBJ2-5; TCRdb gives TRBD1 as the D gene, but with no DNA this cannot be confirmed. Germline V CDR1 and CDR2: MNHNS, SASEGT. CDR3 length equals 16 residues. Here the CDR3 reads CASSTKGTGRQETQYF.

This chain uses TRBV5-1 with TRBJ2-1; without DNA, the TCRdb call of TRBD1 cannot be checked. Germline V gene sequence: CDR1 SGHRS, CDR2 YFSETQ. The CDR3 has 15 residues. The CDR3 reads CASSLEGQLYNEQFF.

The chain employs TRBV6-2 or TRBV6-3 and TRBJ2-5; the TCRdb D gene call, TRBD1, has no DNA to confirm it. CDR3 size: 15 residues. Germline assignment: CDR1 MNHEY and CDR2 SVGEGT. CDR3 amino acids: CASTRDSVLEETQYF.

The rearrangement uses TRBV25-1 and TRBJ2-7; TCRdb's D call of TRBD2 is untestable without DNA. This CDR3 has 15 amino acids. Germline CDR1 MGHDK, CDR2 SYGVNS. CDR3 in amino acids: CASSESPPRSYEQYF.

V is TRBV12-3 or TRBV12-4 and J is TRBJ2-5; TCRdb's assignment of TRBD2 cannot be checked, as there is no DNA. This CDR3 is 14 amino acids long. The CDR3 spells CASRRGLAEETQYF.

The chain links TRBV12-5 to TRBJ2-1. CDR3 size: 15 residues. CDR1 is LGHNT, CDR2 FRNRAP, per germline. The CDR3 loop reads CASGLVLERPNEQFF.

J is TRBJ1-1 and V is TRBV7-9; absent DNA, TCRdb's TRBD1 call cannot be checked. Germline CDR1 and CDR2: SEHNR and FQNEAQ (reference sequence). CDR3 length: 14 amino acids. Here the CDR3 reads CASSLVLGGTEAFF. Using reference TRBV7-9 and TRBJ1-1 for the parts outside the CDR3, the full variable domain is DTGVSQNPRHKITKRGQNVTFRCDPISEHNRLYWYRQTLGQGPEFLTYFQNEAQLEKSRLLSDRFSAERPKGSFSTLEIQRTEQGDSAMYLCASSLVLGGTEAFFGQGTRLTVV.

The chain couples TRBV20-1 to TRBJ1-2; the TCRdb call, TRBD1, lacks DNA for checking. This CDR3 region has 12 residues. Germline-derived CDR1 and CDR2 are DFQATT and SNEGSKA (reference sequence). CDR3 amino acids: CSAGTENYGYTF.

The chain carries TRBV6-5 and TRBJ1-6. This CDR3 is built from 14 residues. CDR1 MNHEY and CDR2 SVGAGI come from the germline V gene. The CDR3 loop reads CASSLDRRNSPLHF.

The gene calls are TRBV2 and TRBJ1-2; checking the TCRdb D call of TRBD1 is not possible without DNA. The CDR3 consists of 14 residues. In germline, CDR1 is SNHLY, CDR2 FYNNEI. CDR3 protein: CASSVTGGGDGYTF. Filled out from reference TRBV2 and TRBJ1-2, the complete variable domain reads EPEVTQTPSHQVTQMGQEVILRCVPISNHLYFYWYRQILGQKVEFLVSFYNNEISEKSEIFDDQFSVERPDGSNFTLKIRSTKLEDSAMYFCASSVTGGGDGYTFGSGTRLTVV.

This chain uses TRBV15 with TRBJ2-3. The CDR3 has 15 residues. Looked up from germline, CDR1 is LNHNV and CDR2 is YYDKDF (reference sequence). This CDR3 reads CATSRERNQGDTQYF.

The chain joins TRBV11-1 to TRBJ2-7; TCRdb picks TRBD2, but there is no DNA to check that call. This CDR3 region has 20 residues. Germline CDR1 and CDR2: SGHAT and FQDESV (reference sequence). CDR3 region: CASSLGETTNTGTESIEQYF.

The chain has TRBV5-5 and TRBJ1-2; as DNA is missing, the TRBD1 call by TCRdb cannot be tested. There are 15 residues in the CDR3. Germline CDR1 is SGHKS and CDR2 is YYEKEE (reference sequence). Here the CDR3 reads CASSQDRTSFYGYTF.

The CDR3 protein is CAWRVNTEAFF. The chain joins TRBV30 to TRBJ1-1. Germline assignment: CDR1 GTSNPN and CDR2 SVGIG (reference sequence). There are 11 residues in the CDR3.

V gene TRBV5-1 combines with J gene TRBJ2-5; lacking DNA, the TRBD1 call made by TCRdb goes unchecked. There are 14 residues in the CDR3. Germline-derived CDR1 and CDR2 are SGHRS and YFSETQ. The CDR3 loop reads CASSFADRKETQYF.

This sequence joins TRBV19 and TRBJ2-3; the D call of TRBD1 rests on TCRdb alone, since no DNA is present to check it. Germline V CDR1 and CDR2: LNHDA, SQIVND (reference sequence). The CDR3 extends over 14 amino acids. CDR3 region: CASSPQTDTDTQYF. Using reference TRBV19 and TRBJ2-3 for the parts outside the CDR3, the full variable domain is DGGITQSPKYLFRKEGQNVTLSCEQNLNHDAMYWYRQDPGQGLRLIYYSQIVNDFQKGDIAEGYSVSREKKESFPLTVTSAQKNPTAFYLCASSPQTDTDTQYFGPGTRLTVL.

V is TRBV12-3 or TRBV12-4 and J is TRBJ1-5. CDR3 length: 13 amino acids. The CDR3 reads CASSQHSNQPQHF.

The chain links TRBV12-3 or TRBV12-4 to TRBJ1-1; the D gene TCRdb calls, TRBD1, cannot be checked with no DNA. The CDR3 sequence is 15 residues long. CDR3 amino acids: CASSTTDPGDTEAFF.

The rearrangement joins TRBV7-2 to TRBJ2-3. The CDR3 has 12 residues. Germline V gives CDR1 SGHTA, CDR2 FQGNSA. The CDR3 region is CASSFSPDTQYF.